This T cell receptor beta chain was profiled in a study of OX40 agonist ivuxolimab in advanced cancers. Systemic immunosuppression or autoimmune disease history was grounds to exclude patients. Blood sampling was done at baseline, cycle 4 day 1, and cycle 7 day 1. V lost 6 bases and J lost 3, with 12 bases in between. Germline V CDR1 and CDR2: GTSNPN, SVGIG (reference sequence). The CDR3 is made up of 13 amino acids. Generated by immunoSEQ multiplex PCR, the TCRdb table keeps only in-frame clones and is missing some. The sample has tens of thousands of clones; 78% are singletons. The rearrangement uses TRBV30 and TRBJ1-5, with D possibly matching TRBD1 (5 bases). Sequencing was performed on CD4+ or CD8+ T cells sorted from blood, taken in a trial of the OX40 agonist ivuxolimab. This receptor was taken from an adult with an advanced solid tumor such as melanoma, head and neck, liver or kidney cancer. CDR3 DNA sequence: TGTGCCTGTTCGAGACAGAACAATCAGCCCCAGCATTTT. Translated: CACSRQNNQPQHF.